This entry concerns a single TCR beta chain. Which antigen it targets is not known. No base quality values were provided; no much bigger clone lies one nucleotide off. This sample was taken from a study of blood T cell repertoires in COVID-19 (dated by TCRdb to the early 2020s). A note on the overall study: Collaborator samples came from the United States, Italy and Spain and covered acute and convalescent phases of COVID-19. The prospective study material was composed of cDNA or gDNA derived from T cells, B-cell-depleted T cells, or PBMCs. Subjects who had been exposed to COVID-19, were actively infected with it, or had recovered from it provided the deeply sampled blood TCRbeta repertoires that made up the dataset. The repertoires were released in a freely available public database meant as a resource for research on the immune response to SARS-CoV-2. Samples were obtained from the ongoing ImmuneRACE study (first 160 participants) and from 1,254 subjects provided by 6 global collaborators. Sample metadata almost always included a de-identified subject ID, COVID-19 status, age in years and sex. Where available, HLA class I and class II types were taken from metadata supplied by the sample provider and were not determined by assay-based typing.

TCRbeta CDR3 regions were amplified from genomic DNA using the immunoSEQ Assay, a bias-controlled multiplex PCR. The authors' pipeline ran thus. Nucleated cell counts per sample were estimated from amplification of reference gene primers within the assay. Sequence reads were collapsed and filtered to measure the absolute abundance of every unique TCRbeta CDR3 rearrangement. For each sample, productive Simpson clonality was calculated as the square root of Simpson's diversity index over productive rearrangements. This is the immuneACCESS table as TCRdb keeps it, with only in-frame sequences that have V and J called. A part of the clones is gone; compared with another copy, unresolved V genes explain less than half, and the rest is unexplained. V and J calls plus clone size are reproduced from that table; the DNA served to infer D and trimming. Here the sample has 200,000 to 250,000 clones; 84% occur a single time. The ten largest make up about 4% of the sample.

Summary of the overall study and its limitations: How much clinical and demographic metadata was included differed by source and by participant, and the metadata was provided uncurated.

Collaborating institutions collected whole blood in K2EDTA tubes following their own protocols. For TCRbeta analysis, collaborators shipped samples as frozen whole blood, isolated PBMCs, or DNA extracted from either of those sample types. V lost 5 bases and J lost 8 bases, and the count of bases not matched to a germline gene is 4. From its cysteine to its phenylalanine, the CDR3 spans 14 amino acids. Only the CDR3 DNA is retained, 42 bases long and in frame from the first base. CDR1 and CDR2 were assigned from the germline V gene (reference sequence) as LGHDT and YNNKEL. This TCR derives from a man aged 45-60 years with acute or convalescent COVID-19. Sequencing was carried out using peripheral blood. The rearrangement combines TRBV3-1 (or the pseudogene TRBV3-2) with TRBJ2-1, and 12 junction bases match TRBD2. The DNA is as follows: TGTGCCAGCAGCTCTAGCGGGAGGGGGTATGAGCAGTTCTTC. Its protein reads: CASSSSGRGYEQFF.